These T cell receptor beta chains were read from a single sample in a study of blood T cell repertoires in COVID-19. The protocol was immunoSEQ multiplex PCR, while the TCRdb copy is restricted to in-frame clones and leaves out a portion. The sample records some 300,000 clones, 85% to 90% being singletons. Sample: peripheral blood. These receptors all come from a woman in her forties or fifties with COVID-19, enrolled during active disease. Each CDR3 is given with its conserved first and last residue. The order of the fields is J gene, V gene, D gene, clone size, CDR3 protein, CDR3 DNA. A D gene is named only where the DNA matches it firmly. Not all rows give a size; the values are once, few, many and, for expanded clones, a class.

j_gene: TRBJ2-3; v_gene: TRBV29-1; d_gene: NA; abundance: NA; CDR3aa: CSVEDRADTQYF; CDR3nt: TGCAGCGTTGAAGATCGGGCAGATACGCAGTATTTT
j_gene: TRBJ2-3; v_gene: TRBV30; d_gene: TRBD2; abundance: NA; CDR3aa: CAWGGEGTQYF; CDR3nt: TGTGCCTGGGGAGGGGAGGGTACGCAGTATTTT
j_gene: TRBJ1-1; v_gene: TRBV6-4; d_gene: NA; abundance: NA; CDR3aa: CASGKELNTEAFF; CDR3nt: TGTGCCAGCGGCAAAGAATTGAACACTGAAGCTTTCTTT
j_gene: TRBJ2-2; v_gene: TRBV13; d_gene: TRBD2; abundance: NA; CDR3aa: CASSLGLGRGSGELFF; CDR3nt: TGTGCCAGCAGCTTAGGCCTCGGGCGGGGGAGCGGGGAGCTGTTTTTT
j_gene: TRBJ2-3; v_gene: TRBV24-1; d_gene: NA; abundance: NA; CDR3aa: CATSGAGRTDTQYF; CDR3nt: TGTGCCACCAGTGGGGCAGGGCGCACAGATACGCAGTATTTT
j_gene: TRBJ2-1; v_gene: TRBV2; d_gene: NA; abundance: NA; CDR3aa: CASSPLFEQFF; CDR3nt: TGTGCCAGCAGCCCCTTGTTCGAGCAGTTCTTC
j_gene: TRBJ1-1; v_gene: TRBV24-1; d_gene: NA; abundance: NA; CDR3aa: CATSDPGTEAFF; CDR3nt: TGTGCCACCAGTGACCCAGGGACTGAAGCTTTCTTT
j_gene: TRBJ2-1; v_gene: TRBV18; d_gene: TRBD1; abundance: NA; CDR3aa: CASSKERTGTEQFF; CDR3nt: TGTGCCAGCTCCAAGGAAAGGACAGGGACTGAGCAGTTCTTC
j_gene: TRBJ2-7; v_gene: TRBV9; d_gene: NA; abundance: NA; CDR3aa: CASSVEAISYEQYF; CDR3nt: TGTGCCAGCAGCGTAGAAGCCATCTCCTACGAGCAGTACTTC
j_gene: TRBJ2-1; v_gene: TRBV19; d_gene: TRBD1; abundance: NA; CDR3aa: CASSISQRQGDEQFF; CDR3nt: TGTGCCAGTAGTATCAGTCAGAGACAGGGCGATGAGCAGTTCTTC
j_gene: TRBJ2-4; v_gene: TRBV6-2/TRBV6-3; d_gene: TRBD2; abundance: NA; CDR3aa: CASNPTSASAKNIQYF; CDR3nt: TGTGCCAGCAACCCGACTAGCGCGTCGGCCAAAAACATTCAGTACTTC
j_gene: TRBJ2-7; v_gene: TRBV27; d_gene: TRBD2; abundance: NA; CDR3aa: CASSRLAGGHPYEQYF; CDR3nt: TGTGCCAGCAGTCGTCTAGCGGGAGGGCACCCCTACGAGCAGTACTTC
j_gene: TRBJ2-1; v_gene: TRBV29-1; d_gene: NA; abundance: NA; CDR3aa: CSAPQGSYNEQFF; CDR3nt: TGCAGCGCCCCCCAGGGCAGCTACAATGAGCAGTTCTTC
j_gene: TRBJ2-3; v_gene: TRBV29-1; d_gene: TRBD2; abundance: NA; CDR3aa: CSVSKTSGRASDTQYF; CDR3nt: TGCAGCGTTTCAAAGACTAGCGGGAGGGCTTCCGATACGCAGTATTTT
j_gene: TRBJ1-3; v_gene: TRBV11-3; d_gene: NA; abundance: NA; CDR3aa: CASSPRNTIYF; CDR3nt: TGTGCCAGCAGCCCGCGGAACACCATATATTTT
j_gene: TRBJ2-1; v_gene: TRBV9; d_gene: NA; abundance: NA; CDR3aa: CASSPSSRSEQFF; CDR3nt: TGTGCCAGCAGCCCCAGCTCTAGAAGCGAGCAGTTCTTC
j_gene: TRBJ1-1; v_gene: TRBV9; d_gene: TRBD1; abundance: NA; CDR3aa: CASSPEDRDGTEAFF; CDR3nt: TGTGCCAGCAGCCCCGAGGACAGGGATGGCACTGAAGCTTTCTTT
j_gene: TRBJ1-5; v_gene: TRBV5-6; d_gene: TRBD1; abundance: NA; CDR3aa: CASSLRTGRNQPQHF; CDR3nt: TGTGCCAGCAGCCTCCGGACAGGGAGGAATCAGCCCCAGCATTTT
j_gene: TRBJ1-2; v_gene: TRBV19; d_gene: TRBD1; abundance: NA; CDR3aa: CASSITGGRYGYTF; CDR3nt: TGTGCCAGTAGTATTACAGGGGGCCGCTATGGCTACACCTTC
j_gene: TRBJ2-7; v_gene: TRBV7-2; d_gene: TRBD2; abundance: NA; CDR3aa: CASSLKAGTSVSHEQYF; CDR3nt: TGTGCCAGCAGCCTGAAAGCCGGGACTAGCGTCTCCCACGAGCAGTACTTC
j_gene: TRBJ2-7; v_gene: TRBV6-5; d_gene: NA; abundance: NA; CDR3aa: CASSSLGVPTSYEQYF; CDR3nt: TGTGCCAGCAGTTCTTTAGGAGTCCCAACCTCCTACGAGCAGTACTTC
j_gene: TRBJ1-1; v_gene: TRBV25-1; d_gene: NA; abundance: NA; CDR3aa: CASRGWGSEAFF; CDR3nt: TGTGCCAGCAGGGGCTGGGGCTCTGAAGCTTTCTTT
j_gene: TRBJ1-4; v_gene: TRBV29-1; d_gene: TRBD1; abundance: NA; CDR3aa: CSVPGGPTNEKLFF; CDR3nt: TGCAGCGTTCCAGGGGGCCCAACTAATGAAAAACTGTTTTTT
j_gene: TRBJ2-3; v_gene: TRBV24-1; d_gene: NA; abundance: NA; CDR3aa: CATSDNWDKDTQYF; CDR3nt: TGTGCCACCAGTGACAATTGGGACAAAGATACGCAGTATTTT
j_gene: TRBJ1-1; v_gene: TRBV10-1; d_gene: NA; abundance: NA; CDR3aa: CASSESVDSGNTEAFF; CDR3nt: TGCGCCAGCAGTGAGTCGGTGGACAGTGGGAACACTGAAGCTTTCTTT
j_gene: TRBJ1-4; v_gene: TRBV19; d_gene: NA; abundance: NA; CDR3aa: CASRRHPNEKLFF; CDR3nt: TGTGCCAGTAGACGACATCCAAATGAAAAACTGTTTTTT
j_gene: TRBJ2-7; v_gene: TRBV7-9; d_gene: NA; abundance: NA; CDR3aa: CASSPGTLSSYEQYF; CDR3nt: TGTGCCAGCAGCCCCGGGACTCTCAGCTCCTACGAGCAGTACTTC
j_gene: TRBJ1-1; v_gene: TRBV24-1; d_gene: TRBD1; abundance: NA; CDR3aa: CATSDLDRAGTEAFF; CDR3nt: TGTGCCACCAGTGATTTGGACAGGGCTGGCACTGAAGCTTTCTTT
j_gene: TRBJ1-2; v_gene: TRBV19; d_gene: TRBD1; abundance: NA; CDR3aa: CASSIELTGVNGYTF; CDR3nt: TGTGCCAGTAGTATAGAGCTGACAGGGGTAAATGGCTACACCTTC
j_gene: TRBJ1-3; v_gene: TRBV3-1/TRBV3-2; d_gene: NA; abundance: NA; CDR3aa: CASSQGVGTTGNTIYF; CDR3nt: TGTGCCAGCAGCCAAGGGGTAGGGACTACTGGAAACACCATATATTTT
j_gene: TRBJ2-1; v_gene: TRBV19; d_gene: NA; abundance: once; CDR3aa: CASSTLGSEQFF; CDR3nt: TGTGCCAGTAGTACCCTAGGCAGTGAGCAGTTCTTC